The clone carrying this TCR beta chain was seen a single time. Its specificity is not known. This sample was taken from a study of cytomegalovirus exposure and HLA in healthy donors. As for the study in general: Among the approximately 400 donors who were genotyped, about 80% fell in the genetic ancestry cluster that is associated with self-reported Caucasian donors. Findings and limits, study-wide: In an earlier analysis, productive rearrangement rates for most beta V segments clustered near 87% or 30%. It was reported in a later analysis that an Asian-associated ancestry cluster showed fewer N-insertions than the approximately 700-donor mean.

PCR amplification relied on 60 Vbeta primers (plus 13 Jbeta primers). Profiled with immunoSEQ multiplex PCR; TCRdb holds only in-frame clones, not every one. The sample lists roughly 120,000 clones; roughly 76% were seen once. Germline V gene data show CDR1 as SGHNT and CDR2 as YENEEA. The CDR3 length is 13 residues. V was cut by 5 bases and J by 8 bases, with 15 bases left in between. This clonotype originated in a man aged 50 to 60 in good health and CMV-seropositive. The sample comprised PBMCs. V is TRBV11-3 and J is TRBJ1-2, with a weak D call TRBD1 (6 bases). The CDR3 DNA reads TGTGCCAGCAGCCGGACCCCAGGGGAGGGCTACACCTTC. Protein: CASSRTPGEGYTF. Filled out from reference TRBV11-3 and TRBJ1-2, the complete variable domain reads EAGVVQSPRYKIIEKKQPVAFWCNPISGHNTLYWYLQNLGQGPELLIRYENEEAVDDSQLPKDRFSAERLKGVDSTLKIQPAELGDSAVYLCASSRTPGEGYTFGSGTRLTVV.